The T cell receptor beta chain described here comes from a study of metastatic and nonmetastatic thyroid tumors (dated by TCRdb to the early 2020s). Looking at the study overall: The researchers compared repertoires between peripheral blood samples and tumor or nodule tissue samples from patients with malignant or benign thyroid disease.

No patient had received any treatment before thyroid surgery. Using T-cell receptor beta sequencing, the researchers looked back retrospectively at clinical samples from patients, gathered between the early 2010s and the late 2010s. Libraries were constructed by PCR. Data came from an Illumina HiSeq 4000. High-throughput sequencing was used to profile the CDR3 region of the TCR beta-chain in every patient. The published analysis was carried out like this. Drawing on CDR3 differences between clinicopathological groups, the researchers built a classifier meant to tell apart patients with distant-metastatic papillary thyroid cancer. The Shannon index was used to measure repertoire diversity, and the Morisita-Horn index was used to measure how similar tumor and blood repertoires were. TCRdb trimmed the raw reads at Q25, called clones with MiXCR and kept productive beta chains. The V and J calls shown here were made by TCRdb, not taken from the authors' results. In this sample the table shows 75,000 to 100,000 clones, about an eighth of which occur a single time. The ten top clones hold roughly 10% of the sample.

This clone was observed many times. The antigen this receptor binds is unknown. Base qualities were left out, and no much larger clone turns up one base away. Other nucleotide sequences from this sample produce the same CDR3. What the authors observed across the whole study: TCR beta diversity was reported as significantly higher in malignant tumors than in benign nodules, in both blood and tumor samples.

CDR1 and CDR2 are drawn from the germline V gene: MDHEN, SYDVKM. From its cysteine to its phenylalanine, the CDR3 spans 12 amino acids. Only CDR3 DNA remains: 36 bases, in frame from the first base. V loses 3 bases of germline sequence and J loses 4 bases, and the interval between the two ends is 4 bases. Sequenced: blood. The chain is encoded by TRBV28 joined to TRBJ1-3; no D gene can be assigned with confidence. This clonotype was sampled from a female donor with papillary thyroid cancer or a benign thyroid nodule (not recorded which). Some clones in this sample may be carry-over from other donors' samples. The CDR3 in this case is CASSLAGNTIYF. The sequenced DNA is TGTGCCAGCAGTTTGGCAGGAAACACCATATATTTT.